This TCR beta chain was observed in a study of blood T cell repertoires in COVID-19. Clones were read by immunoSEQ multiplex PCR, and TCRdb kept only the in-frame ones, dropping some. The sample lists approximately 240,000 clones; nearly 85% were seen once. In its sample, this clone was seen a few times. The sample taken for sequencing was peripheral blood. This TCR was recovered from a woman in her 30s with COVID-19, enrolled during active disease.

The CDR3 sequence is CATSDSGPGQFPSSYNEQFF. The CDR3 DNA is TGTGCCACCAGTGACTCGGGCCCGGGACAGTTCCCAAGCTCCTACAATGAGCAGTTCTTC. The gene calls are TRBV24-1 and TRBJ2-1; 7 bases align to TRBD1. V lost 4 bases and J lost 0; bases outside the gene matches: 17. The CDR3 is 20 residues long. The germline V gene has CDR1 KGHDR and CDR2 SFDVKD.